This T cell receptor beta chain was recorded in a study of technical replicates of blood from several donors. CDR1 and CDR2 (germline): SEHNR, FQNEAQ (reference sequence). The trim removed 8 bases at V and 5 bases at J, leaving 9 bases unmatched. CDR3 length: 15 residues. Profiled with immunoSEQ multiplex PCR; TCRdb holds only in-frame clones, not every one. The table includes over 90,000 clones, roughly 96% detected once. The chain combines TRBV7-9 with TRBJ2-3; 11 bases align to TRBD1. The sequencing input was T cells isolated from PBMCs. The TCR sequence derives from a human donor in good health. In nucleotides, the CDR3 is TGTGCCAGCTGTTGTATAGGGACAGGGGGAGATACGCAGTATTTT. This encodes CASCCIGTGGDTQYF.